The 19 T cell receptor beta chains below all came from one sample that was sequenced in a study of CD8 T cells in Susac syndrome. Reverse transcription of about 0.45 to 1 ug RNA was performed with random hexamers. A single record per CDR3 protein comes from TCRdb applying MiXCR to the immunoSEQ multiplex PCR reads. The data contain some 170,000 distinct CDR3 sequences, around 94% of them singletons. What was sequenced was CD4+ T cells from PBMCs. These TCRs come from a human donor with multiple sclerosis.

In this sample, this clonotype turned up once. The rearrangement uses TRBV30 and TRBJ1-1; D remains unclear. V lost 4 bases to trimming and J lost 1 base, with 10 bases between them. Germline lookup yields CDR1 GTSNPN and CDR2 SVGIG (reference sequence). The CDR3 loop spans 13 amino acids. CDR3 nucleotides: TGTGCCTGGACCGGAAGAGCGAACACTGAAGCTTTCTTT. Amino acids: CAWTGRANTEAFF.

The chain has TRBV6-2 or TRBV6-3 and TRBJ1-1, with D hard to call. The CDR3 has 11 amino acids. Germline loops: CDR1 MNHEY, CDR2 SVGEGT. V lost 1 base, J lost 10 bases, and 7 bases lay in between. Written as DNA, the CDR3 is TGTGCCAGCAGTTACTACGCCGGAGCTTTCTTT. Encoded protein: CASSYYAGAFF.

The V gene is TRBV3-1, the J gene TRBJ1-3; possibly TRBD1 for D (6 bases). CDR3 length equals 11 residues. V lost 8 bases to trimming and J lost 6 bases, with 8 bases between them. In germline, CDR1 is LGHDT, CDR2 YNNKEL (reference sequence). In DNA, the CDR3 is TGTGCCAGCCGACAGGAAAACACCATATATTTT. Its protein is CASRQENTIYF.

The chain has TRBV20-1 and TRBJ1-2, with D unresolved. This CDR3 is built from 13 residues. CDR1 is DFQATT and CDR2 is SNEGSKA in the germline V gene (reference sequence). With 4 bases removed from V and 4 bases from J, the gap between germline ends came to 13 bases. Here the CDR3 reads CSATIPTSYGYTF. CDR3 coding DNA: TGCAGTGCTACGATCCCGACGAGCTATGGCTACACCTTC.

This chain connects TRBV27 to TRBJ2-2; 9 nucleotides align to TRBD2. V trimming: 1 base; J trimming: 6 bases; junction bases outside the gene matches: 3. The CDR3 consists of 15 residues. Germline CDR1 reads MNHEY; CDR2 reads SMNVEV (reference sequence). CDR3: CASSLYLAGPGELFF. The CDR3 DNA reads TGTGCCAGCAGTTTATATCTAGCGGGGCCCGGGGAGCTGTTTTTT.

This clonotype showed up just once. The chain combines TRBV29-1 with TRBJ1-1; tentative D call: TRBD1 (5 bases). CDR3 length equals 14 residues. Trimming cost V 7 bases and J 6 bases, with 21 bases left between them. CDR1 and CDR2 from the germline V gene are SQVTM and ANQGSEA. As DNA, the CDR3 is TGCAGCGCCCTACCCCGAGTAGGGACCCCTGAAGCTTTCTTT. This sequence encodes CSALPRVGTPEAFF.

This clonotype was counted once. The chain carries TRBV20-1 and TRBJ2-7, with TRBD2 identical over 7 bases. This CDR3 region has 14 residues. Germline V CDR1 and CDR2: DFQATT, SNEGSKA (reference sequence). J gave up 1 base and V 1 base, and 4 bases lay outside the gene matches. In DNA form, the CDR3 reads TGCAGTGCTAGAGGGGGGGGAGGATCCTACGAGCAGTACTTC. Translated: CSARGGGGSYEQYF.

A few counts support this clonotype. The CDR3 here is CATSDSGTGSYEQYF. The CDR3, as DNA: TGTGCCACCAGTGATTCCGGGACAGGGTCCTACGAGCAGTACTTC. The chain carries TRBV24-1 and TRBJ2-7, with TRBD1 matching over 9 bases. Trimming took 2 bases from V and 1 from J; bases not matched to a gene: 2. The germline CDR1 and CDR2 sequences are KGHDR and SFDVKD. CDR3 length equals 15 residues.

The V and J genes are TRBV3-1 and TRBJ1-1; D remains ambiguous. V lost 0 bases and J lost 8, with 7 bases in between. The germline CDR1 and CDR2 sequences are LGHDT and YNNKEL (reference sequence). CDR3 length: 12 amino acids. CDR3 loop: CASSQEAREAFF. The CDR3 nucleotides read TGTGCCAGCAGCCAAGAAGCTAGGGAAGCTTTCTTT.

This clonotype was seen a single time. CDR3 bases: TGCGCCAGCAGCCAAAGGACAGAAAATGAAAAACTGTTTTTT. As protein: CASSQRTENEKLFF. The genes are TRBV5-1 and TRBJ1-4, with D tentatively TRBD1 (6 bases). Trimming left V 4 bases short and J 5 bases short, with 12 bases between. Germline-derived CDR1 and CDR2 are SGHRS and YFSETQ. The CDR3 extends over 14 amino acids.

The gene calls are TRBV7-2 and TRBJ2-7; D gene unclear. The CDR3 extends over 11 amino acids. Trimming removed 5 bases at V and 3 bases at J, with 5 bases between. The germline V gene has CDR1 SGHTA and CDR2 FQGNSA. CDR3 DNA: TGTGCCAGCAGCGACCGCTACGAGCAGTACTTC. This codes for CASSDRYEQYF.

This sequence joins TRBV18 and TRBJ2-5; the D gene is possibly TRBD1 (5 bases). The CDR3 extends over 16 amino acids. Germline values: CDR1 KGHSH, CDR2 LQKENI. The ends were cut back, 3 bases at V and 0 bases at J, with 14 bases in the middle. The CDR3: CASSPAGPGYQETQYF. In DNA, the CDR3 is TGTGCCAGCTCACCGGCAGGGCCCGGGTACCAAGAGACCCAGTACTTC.

The V gene is TRBV5-1, the J gene TRBJ2-1; D unresolved. CDR3 length: 16 amino acids. The germline V gene has CDR1 SGHRS and CDR2 YFSETQ. V lost 3 bases, J lost 3 bases, and 16 bases lay in between. In DNA form, the CDR3 reads TGCGCCAGCAGCTCAAGGCCAGGAAAGGACTACAATGAGCAGTTCTTC. Its protein is CASSSRPGKDYNEQFF.

The chain uses TRBV5-1 and TRBJ1-4; the D gene is possibly TRBD1 (6 bases). The germline V gene has CDR1 SGHRS and CDR2 YFSETQ. V was trimmed by 0 bases and J by 4 bases, leaving 13 bases between them. The CDR3 is made up of 16 amino acids. The CDR3 reads CASSLAIGQINEKLFF. CDR3 DNA sequence: TGCGCCAGCAGCTTGGCCATAGGACAGATTAATGAAAAACTGTTTTTT. The whole variable domain, remainder taken from reference TRBV5-1 and TRBJ1-4, is KAGVTQTPRYLIKTRGQQVTLSCSPISGHRSVSWYQQTPGQGLQFLFEYFSETQRNKGNFPGRFSGRQFSNSRSEMNVSTLELGDSALYLCASSLAIGQINEKLFFGSGTQLSVL.

The chain employs TRBV12-3 or TRBV12-4 and TRBJ2-7; 10 positions agree with TRBD1. The V and J ends lost 4 bases and 2 bases, in that order; junction bases with no gene match: 5. The CDR3 sequence is 15 residues long. For the CDR3, the DNA is TGTGCCAGCAGTTCCCCCGGACAGGGGGCCTACGAGCAGTACTTC. It translates to CASSSPGQGAYEQYF.

This chain uses TRBV5-1 with TRBJ2-5, with D perhaps matching TRBD2 (6 bases). CDR3 length equals 14 residues. Germline V lookup: CDR1 SGHRS, CDR2 YFSETQ. V lost 6 bases and J 1 base, leaving 13 bases between the germline ends. CDR3 coding DNA: TGCGCCAGCAACCCGGGGACTCTCCAAGAGACCCAGTACTTC. Protein product: CASNPGTLQETQYF.

The chain couples TRBV3-1 to TRBJ2-5; no clear D. The CDR3 loop spans 13 amino acids. Germline loops: CDR1 LGHDT, CDR2 YNNKEL (reference sequence). With 3 bases removed from V and 4 bases from J, the gap between germline ends came to 9 bases. The CDR3 DNA is TGTGCCAGCAGCCAGGTCCTTACAGAGACCCAGTACTTC. Protein: CASSQVLTETQYF.

This chain uses TRBV20-1 with TRBJ1-4, with D possibly TRBD1 on 6 matching bases. The V gene's germline CDR1 is DFQATT and CDR2 SNEGSKA (reference sequence). The CDR3 sequence is 15 residues long. Between the trimmed V and J ends, which lost 5 bases and 7 bases, there was a span of 20 bases. The CDR3 coding sequence is TGCAGTGCTGTGGGGGCAGGGCGAGTGACTGAAAAACTGTTTTTT. Translated: CSAVGAGRVTEKLFF.

This clonotype was counted once. The chain uses TRBV7-2 and TRBJ2-5; D may be TRBD2 (6 bases). V was trimmed by 2 bases and J by 4 bases, leaving 14 bases between them. CDR1 SGHTA and CDR2 FQGNSA come from the germline V gene. The CDR3 consists of 15 residues. The CDR3 reads CASSLQGRRGETQYF. DNA of the CDR3: TGTGCCAGCAGCTTACAAGGCAGGCGGGGAGAGACCCAGTACTTC.